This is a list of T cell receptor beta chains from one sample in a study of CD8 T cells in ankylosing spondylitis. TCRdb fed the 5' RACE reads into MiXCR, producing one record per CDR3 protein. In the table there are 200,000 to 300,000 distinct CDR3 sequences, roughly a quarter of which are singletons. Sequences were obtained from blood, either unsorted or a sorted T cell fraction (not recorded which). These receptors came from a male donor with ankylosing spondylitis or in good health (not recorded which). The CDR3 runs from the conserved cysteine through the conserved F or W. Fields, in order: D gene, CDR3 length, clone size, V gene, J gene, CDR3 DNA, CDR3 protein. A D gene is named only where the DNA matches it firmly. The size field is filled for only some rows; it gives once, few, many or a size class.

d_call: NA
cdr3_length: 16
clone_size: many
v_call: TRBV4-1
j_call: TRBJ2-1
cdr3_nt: TGCGCCAGCAGCCAAGGAACCGGGACCCTAGGCAATGAGCAGTTCTTC
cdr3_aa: CASSQGTGTLGNEQFF

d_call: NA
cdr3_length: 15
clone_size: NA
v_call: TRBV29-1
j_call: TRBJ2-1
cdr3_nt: TGCAGCGGTCTCCGACTCCCGAGCTCCTACAATGAGCAGTTCTTC
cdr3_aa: CSGLRLPSSYNEQFF

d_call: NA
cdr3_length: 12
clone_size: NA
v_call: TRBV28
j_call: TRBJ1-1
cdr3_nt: TGTGCCAGCGCCACAGGTAACACTGAAGCTTTCTTT
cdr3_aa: CASATGNTEAFF

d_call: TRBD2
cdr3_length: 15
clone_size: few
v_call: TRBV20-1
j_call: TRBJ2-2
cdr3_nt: TGCAGTGCTAGAGGCCGCGCGGGGGGGGGCGGGGAGCTGTTTTTT
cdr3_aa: CSARGRAGGGGELFF

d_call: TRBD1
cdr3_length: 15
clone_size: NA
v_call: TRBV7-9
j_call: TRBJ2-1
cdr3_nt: TGTGCCAGCAGCTACAGACAGGGCGGTTACAATGAGCAGTTCTTC
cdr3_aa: CASSYRQGGYNEQFF

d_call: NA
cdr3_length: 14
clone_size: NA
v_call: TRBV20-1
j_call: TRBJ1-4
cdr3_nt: TGCAGTGCTAGATTTGGGGCAACTAATGAAAAACTGTTTTTT
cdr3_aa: CSARFGATNEKLFF

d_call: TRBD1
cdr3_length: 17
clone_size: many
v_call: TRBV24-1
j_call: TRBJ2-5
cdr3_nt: TGTGCCACCAGTGACCCCTACCGGGACAGGGGGAAAGAGACCCAGTACTTC
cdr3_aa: CATSDPYRDRGKETQYF

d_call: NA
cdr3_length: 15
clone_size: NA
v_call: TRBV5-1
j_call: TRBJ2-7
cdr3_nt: TGCGCCAGCAGAGAGGGGCCAGCGTCAGCCTACGAGCAGTACTTC
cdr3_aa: CASREGPASAYEQYF

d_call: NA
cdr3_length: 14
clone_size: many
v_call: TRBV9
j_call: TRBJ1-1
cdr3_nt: TGTGCCAGCAATCGAGTTGACATGAACACTGAAGCTTTCTTT
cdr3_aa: CASNRVDMNTEAFF

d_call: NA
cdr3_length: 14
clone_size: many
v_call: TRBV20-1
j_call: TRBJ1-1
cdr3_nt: TGCAGTGCTTTAGAAATCAGGCCGGACACTGAAGCTTTCTTT
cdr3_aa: CSALEIRPDTEAFF

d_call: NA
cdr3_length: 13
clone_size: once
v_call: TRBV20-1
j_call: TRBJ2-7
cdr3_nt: TGCAGTGCTAGGCCGGGGGCCTCCTACGAGCAGTACTTC
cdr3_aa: CSARPGASYEQYF

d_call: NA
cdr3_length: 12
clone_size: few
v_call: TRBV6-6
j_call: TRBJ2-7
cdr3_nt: TGTGCCAGCAGCAATGGACCCTACGAGCAGTACTTC
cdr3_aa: CASSNGPYEQYF

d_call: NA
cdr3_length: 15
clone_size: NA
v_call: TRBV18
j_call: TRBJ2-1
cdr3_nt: TGTGCCAGCTCACCATCCCGTCAGGCCTACAATGAGCAGTTCTTC
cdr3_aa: CASSPSRQAYNEQFF